This passage covers 30 T cell receptor beta chains from one sample sequenced in a study of T-cell memory formation after mild COVID-19. One entry per CDR3 protein, called by TCRdb with MiXCR from the 5' RACE reads. The sample includes 140,000 to 150,000 distinct CDR3 sequences, 20% to 25% of them seen just once. The specimen was PBMCs or a T cell subset sorted from them (not recorded which). The receptors were gathered from an adult woman who had mild COVID-19 (a few samples of this study predate the infection). Cell type and time point are not known.

As to this clonotype: The junction shows a germline mismatch at one end, possibly a read error. This chain links TRBV25-1 with TRBJ2-5, with D tentatively TRBD1 (6 bases). In germline, CDR1 is MGHDK, CDR2 SYGVNS. CDR3 size: 14 residues. CDR3 region: CAISEWQGPETQYF. The CDR3 DNA reads as TGTGCCATCAGTGAATGGCAGGGGCCGGAGACCCAGTACTTC.

This clonotype was detected only a few times. CDR3 sequence: CASSFPGSLGGYTF. DNA for the CDR3: TGTGCCAGCAGCTTCCCGGGGTCCCTCGGGGGCTACACCTTC. V usage is TRBV11-2 and J usage is TRBJ1-2; D is unresolved. The CDR3 totals 14 residues. V shed 3 bases and J shed 8 bases, with 16 bases lying between them. Germline CDR1 SGHAT, CDR2 FQNNGV.

The CDR3 nucleotides read TGTGCCAGCAGCTTAGTGGCAGGGTCCCCCACCTACGAGCAGTACTTC. It yields the protein CASSLVAGSPTYEQYF. This chain joins TRBV7-9 and TRBJ2-7; tentatively, D is TRBD1 (5 bases). The CDR3 is 16 residues long. The germline gives CDR1 SEHNR, CDR2 FQNEAQ (reference sequence). V lost 1 base, J lost 2 bases, and 15 bases lay in between.

This clonotype turned up a few times. The chain combines TRBV7-9 with TRBJ2-3, with D possibly TRBD1 on 7 matching bases. Germline CDR1 is SEHNR and CDR2 is FQNEAQ (reference sequence). Trimming took 2 bases from V and 3 from J, leaving 15 bases between them. This CDR3 is 16 amino acids long. CDR3 nucleotide sequence: TGTGCCAGCAGCTTACCTGGGGCGGGACAGACAGATACGCAGTATTTT. Amino acid sequence: CASSLPGAGQTDTQYF.

This rearrangement joins TRBV5-1 to TRBJ1-4; no firm D call. The V and J ends lost 4 bases and 0 bases respectively, with 10 bases between them. The length of the CDR3 is 15 residues. Germline V CDR1 and CDR2: SGHRS, YFSETQ. This chain's CDR3 is CASSPTYTTNEKLFF. CDR3 sequence (DNA): TGCGCCAGCAGCCCGACATATACAACTAATGAAAAACTGTTTTTT.

This clonotype was picked up a small number of times. This chain uses TRBV12-3 or TRBV12-4 with TRBJ2-5; TRBD2 agrees at 13 bases. With 5 bases clipped from V and 4 bases from J, the junction kept 7 bases outside the gene matches. The CDR3 is 16 amino acids. Here the CDR3 DNA reads TGTGCCAGCAGTCCTGGGACTAGCGGGACGGGAGAGACCCAGTACTTC. Protein: CASSPGTSGTGETQYF.

This clonotype occurred a few times. The chain recombines TRBV15 with TRBJ1-4; unclear D gene. Germline V gene data show CDR1 as LNHNV and CDR2 as YYDKDF (reference sequence). There are 17 residues in the CDR3. The germline V and J ends were trimmed by 0 bases and 5 bases, with 16 bases remaining between them. CDR3 sequence reads: CATSRDRGLALNEKLFF. DNA of the CDR3: TGTGCCACCAGCAGAGATCGAGGCCTGGCCCTAAATGAAAAACTGTTTTTT.

This clonotype was counted between two and nine times. V is TRBV27 and J is TRBJ1-1; TRBD1 is a possible D gene (6 bases). Germline CDR1 reads MNHEY; CDR2 reads SMNVEV (reference sequence). CDR3 length: 14 residues. V was trimmed by 7 bases and J by 0 bases, leaving 12 bases between them. The CDR3 DNA reads as TGTGCCAGCACCGCGGACAGCTTGAACACTGAAGCTTTCTTT. Translating gives CASTADSLNTEAFF.

This clonotype was seen a handful of times. The V and J genes are TRBV4-2 and TRBJ2-3; no clear D. Germline CDR1 and CDR2: LGHNA and YNFKEQ. This CDR3 is built from 13 residues. Trimming removed 4 bases from V and 5 bases from J, with 10 bases in between. CDR3 loop: CASSRTVGDTQYF. The CDR3 DNA is TGTGCCAGCAGCCGAACAGTTGGAGATACGCAGTATTTT.

The rearrangement links TRBV14 to TRBJ2-7; D is uncertain. In germline, CDR1 is SGHDN, CDR2 FVKESK. The CDR3 runs 14 residues. The ends were cut back, 3 bases at V and 3 bases at J, with 12 bases in the middle. The CDR3 is CASSQDPVGYEQYF. The CDR3 DNA reads as TGTGCCAGCAGCCAGGATCCTGTGGGCTACGAGCAGTACTTC.

CDR3 loop: CASSYSGQAHGYTF. The CDR3, as DNA: TGTGCCAGCAGTTACTCGGGACAGGCGCATGGCTACACCTTC. The chain uses TRBV6-2 or TRBV6-3 and TRBJ1-2; 8 nucleotides agree with TRBD1. V dropped 0 bases and J dropped 6; count of bases not matched to a gene: 3. Per the germline V gene, CDR1 is MNHEY and CDR2 is SVGEGT. The CDR3 is made up of 14 amino acids.

Only a few counts were recorded for this clonotype. This chain connects TRBV19 to TRBJ1-1; D not resolved. The CDR3 sequence is 13 residues long. Trimming stripped 7 bases from V and 1 base from J, with 10 bases between. Looked up from germline, CDR1 is LNHDA and CDR2 is SQIVND (reference sequence). The CDR3 spells CASTAGSNTEAFF. The CDR3 nucleotides are TGTGCCAGTACGGCCGGGTCGAACACTGAAGCTTTCTTT.

V gene TRBV6-5 combines with J gene TRBJ2-7; 7 bases are shared with TRBD2. The junction had 9 bases not matched to a gene; V was cut back by 7 bases and J by 3 bases. CDR1 MNHEY and CDR2 SVGAGI come from the germline V gene. The CDR3 is 14 amino acids. This CDR3 is CASTLGASGYEQYF. DNA of the CDR3: TGTGCCAGCACCCTAGGGGCTAGCGGCTACGAGCAGTACTTC.

This chain links TRBV11-2 with TRBJ2-6, with unresolved D. Per the germline V gene, CDR1 is SGHAT and CDR2 is FQNNGV. V lost 0 bases and J lost 0, with 6 bases in between. The length of the CDR3 is 16 residues. CDR3 nucleotides: TGTGCCAGCAGCTTAGATGCGTTCTCTGGGGCCAACGTCCTGACTTTC. Amino acid sequence: CASSLDAFSGANVLTF.

The V call is TRBV9, the J call TRBJ2-1; 7 bases align to TRBD2. Germline V CDR1 and CDR2: SGDLS, YYNGEE. The CDR3 is made up of 17 amino acids. The trim removed 3 bases at V and 4 bases at J, leaving 13 bases unmatched. This chain's CDR3 is CASSAVPSGTLYNEQFF. In DNA form, the CDR3 reads TGTGCCAGCAGCGCCGTCCCTAGCGGAACTTTATACAATGAGCAGTTCTTC.

The rearrangement uses TRBV4-1 and TRBJ2-7; 9 bases agree with TRBD1. There are 15 residues in the CDR3. Germline V gene data show CDR1 as MGHRA and CDR2 as YSYEKL. Germline trimming cut 3 bases from V and 3 bases from J; bases unmatched to any gene: 6. In DNA form, the CDR3 reads TGCGCCAGCAGCCAGACCCGGACAGGGGTCTACGAGCAGTACTTC. Its translation is CASSQTRTGVYEQYF.

There are a few counts of this clonotype. The chain combines TRBV15 with TRBJ2-7; TRBD1 matches at 8 bases. Per germline, CDR1 LNHNV and CDR2 YYDKDF (reference sequence). This CDR3 has 18 residues. Unmatched junction bases numbered 16, after V lost 5 bases and J lost 1 base. CDR3 region: CATSDEDRVDRISYEQYF. The CDR3 DNA sequence: TGTGCCACCAGCGACGAGGACAGGGTTGACCGAATTTCCTACGAGCAGTACTTC. Complete variable domain (other parts from reference TRBV15 and TRBJ2-7): DAMVIQNPRYQVTQFGKPVTLSCSQTLNHNVMYWYQQKSSQAPKLLFHYYDKDFNNEADTPDNFQSRRPNTSFCFLDIRSPGLGDTAMYLCATSDEDRVDRISYEQYFGPGTRLTVT.

This clonotype was counted ten times or more. The CDR3 sequence: CASSLVGLGTADTQYF. CDR3 bases: TGTGCCAGCAGCTTGGTGGGACTAGGGACCGCAGATACGCAGTATTTT. The V call is TRBV11-2, the J call TRBJ2-3, with 8 nucleotides matching TRBD2. The CDR3 runs to 16 residues. V was clipped by 3 bases and J by 4 bases; unmatched bases: 9. Germline V gene data show CDR1 as SGHAT and CDR2 as FQNNGV.

This clonotype was recorded a few times. The chain is built from TRBV20-1 and TRBJ1-2, with a tentative D call TRBD1 (5 bases). CDR1 is DFQATT and CDR2 is SNEGSKA in the germline V gene (reference sequence). CDR3 length equals 16 residues. V was pared by 6 bases and J by 4 bases, with 24 bases between. The CDR3 sequence is CSARGPGMDSPYGYTF. CDR3 DNA sequence: TGCAGTGCAAGGGGTCCCGGGATGGACTCCCCCTATGGCTACACCTTC.

J is TRBJ2-1 and V is TRBV10-3, with D maybe TRBD2 (6 bases). This CDR3 contains 16 residues. CDR1 is ENHRY and CDR2 is SYGVKD in the germline V gene. V was trimmed by 2 bases and J by 9 bases, leaving 20 bases between them. In DNA, the CDR3 is TGTGCCATCAGTGAGCCGGATAGCGGAGTTGTATCTGAGCAGTTCTTC. Protein product: CAISEPDSGVVSEQFF.

This chain links TRBV5-6 with TRBJ2-1; the D gene could be TRBD1 or TRBD2 (5 bases each). The V end lost 4 bases, the J end lost 7 bases, and 12 bases lay between the germline ends. CDR1 and CDR2 (germline): SGHDT, YYEEEE. This CDR3 is built from 13 residues. The CDR3 loop is CASSIGTANEQFF. CDR3 DNA sequence: TGTGCCAGCAGCATCGGGACGGCGAATGAGCAGTTCTTC. Variable domain in full (rest from reference TRBV5-6 and TRBJ2-1): DAGVTQSPTHLIKTRGQQVTLRCSPKSGHDTVSWYQQALGQGPQFIFQYYEEEERQRGNFPDRFSGHQFPNYSSELNVNALLLGDSALYLCASSIGTANEQFFGPGTRLTVL.

V is TRBV4-2 and J is TRBJ2-1; weak D call: TRBD2 (5 bases). V lost 4 bases, J lost 5 bases, and 9 bases lay in between. The CDR3 extends over 13 amino acids. Germline V lookup: CDR1 LGHNA, CDR2 YNFKEQ. This CDR3 is CASSPSPDNEQFF. The CDR3 DNA sequence: TGTGCCAGCAGCCCTAGCCCGGACAATGAGCAGTTCTTC.

This chain links TRBV19 with TRBJ1-1; weak D call: TRBD1 (6 bases). The CDR3 runs to 14 residues. Trimming removed 2 bases at V and 4 bases at J, with 11 bases between. Germline V gene sequence: CDR1 LNHDA, CDR2 SQIVND (reference sequence). The CDR3 DNA is TGTGCCAGTAGTATATACGGGGGCGGCACTGAAGCTTTCTTT. Its protein is CASSIYGGGTEAFF. The complete variable domain, with remaining parts taken from reference TRBV19 and TRBJ1-1, reads DGGITQSPKYLFRKEGQNVTLSCEQNLNHDAMYWYRQDPGQGLRLIYYSQIVNDFQKGDIAEGYSVSREKKESFPLTVTSAQKNPTAFYLCASSIYGGGTEAFFGQGTRLTVV.

This clonotype appeared a few times. CDR3 residues: CAWIPGGFTDTQYF. The CDR3 nucleotides read TGTGCCTGGATTCCGGGAGGGTTCACAGATACGCAGTATTTT. The gene calls are TRBV30 and TRBJ2-3; the match to TRBD2 covers 8 bases. Germline lookup yields CDR1 GTSNPN and CDR2 SVGIG (reference sequence). V gave up 4 bases and J gave up 2 bases; unmatched junction bases: 5. This CDR3 is 14 amino acids long.

This clonotype was counted a few times. The V and J genes are TRBV11-1 and TRBJ2-1; D is unresolved. V was cut by 5 bases and J by 0 bases, with 8 bases left in between. Germline loops: CDR1 SGHAT, CDR2 FQDESV (reference sequence). CDR3 length equals 14 residues. CDR3: CASSPDSSYNEQFF. DNA of the CDR3: TGTGCCAGCAGCCCCGATAGCTCCTACAATGAGCAGTTCTTC.

This clonotype was observed a handful of times. The chain employs TRBV29-1 and TRBJ1-2, with 10 bases lining up with TRBD1. Germline CDR1 is SQVTM and CDR2 is ANQGSEA. The CDR3 totals 16 residues. With 6 bases clipped from V and 0 bases from J, the junction kept 10 bases outside the gene matches. This CDR3 reads CSVGTRDRGSNYGYTF. The CDR3 nucleotides are TGCAGCGTGGGGACTCGGGACAGGGGATCTAACTATGGCTACACCTTC.

The genes are TRBV24-1 and TRBJ2-7; 7 bases agree with TRBD1. Germline CDR1 reads KGHDR; CDR2 reads SFDVKD. Unmatched junction bases numbered 8, after V lost 7 bases and J lost 3 bases. The CDR3 is made up of 14 amino acids. The CDR3 nucleotides are TGTGCCACCAGGCTACGGGGACAGATCTACGAGCAGTACTTC. Protein: CATRLRGQIYEQYF.

The chain couples TRBV3-1 to TRBJ1-2; no reliable D call. The CDR3 runs 17 residues. The germline V gene has CDR1 LGHDT and CDR2 YNNKEL (reference sequence). With 3 bases removed from V and 4 bases from J, the gap between germline ends came to 21 bases. The CDR3 nucleotides read TGTGCCAGCAGCCATCCTATCTTGGGGAGGTCTGGCTATGGCTACACCTTC. This gives the protein CASSHPILGRSGYGYTF.

This clonotype came up a few times. The J gene is TRBJ2-1, the V gene TRBV29-1, with 8 nucleotides matching TRBD2. Germline CDR1 reads SQVTM; CDR2 reads ANQGSEA. The CDR3 spans 14 residues. J lost 14 bases, V lost 7 bases, and 19 bases had no gene match. The CDR3 protein is CSARTGASGSTEFF. The CDR3 DNA reads as TGCAGCGCCCGAACCGGGGCTAGCGGGTCCACGGAGTTCTTC.

This sequence joins TRBV7-6 and TRBJ2-5; D may match TRBD1 or TRBD2 (5 bases each). Trimming shortened V by 3 bases and J by 1 base, and 9 bases separated the two germline ends. CDR1 SGHVS and CDR2 FNYEAQ come from the germline V gene. This CDR3 has 14 amino acids. CDR3 amino acids: CASSLGRTQETQYF. The CDR3 DNA is TGTGCCAGCAGCTTGGGACGGACCCAAGAGACCCAGTACTTC.